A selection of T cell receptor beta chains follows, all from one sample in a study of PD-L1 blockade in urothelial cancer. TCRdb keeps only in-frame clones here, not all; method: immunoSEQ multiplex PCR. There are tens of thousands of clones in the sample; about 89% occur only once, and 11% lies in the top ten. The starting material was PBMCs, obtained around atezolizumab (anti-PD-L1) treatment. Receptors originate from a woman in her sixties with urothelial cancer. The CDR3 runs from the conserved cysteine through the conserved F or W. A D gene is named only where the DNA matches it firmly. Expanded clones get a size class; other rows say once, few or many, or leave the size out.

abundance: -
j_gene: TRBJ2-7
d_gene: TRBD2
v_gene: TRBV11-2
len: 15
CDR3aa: CASSLVGLAVYEQYF
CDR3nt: TGTGCCAGCAGCTTAGTTGGACTAGCGGTCTACGAGCAGTACTTC

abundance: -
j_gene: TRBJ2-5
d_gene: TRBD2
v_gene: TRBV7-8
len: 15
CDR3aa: CASRRLAGTWETQYF
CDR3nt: TGTGCCAGCCGACGACTAGCGGGAACGTGGGAGACCCAGTACTTC

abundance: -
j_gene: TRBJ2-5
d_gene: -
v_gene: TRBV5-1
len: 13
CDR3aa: CASSGGGQETQYF
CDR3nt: TGCGCCAGCAGCGGGGGCGGCCAAGAGACCCAGTACTTC

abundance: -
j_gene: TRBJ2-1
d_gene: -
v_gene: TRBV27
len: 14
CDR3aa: CASSPFSSYNEQFF
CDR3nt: TGTGCCAGCAGCCCTTTTAGCTCCTACAATGAGCAGTTCTTC

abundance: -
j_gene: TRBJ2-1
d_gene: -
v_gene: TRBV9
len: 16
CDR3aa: CASSVARWVEHNEQFF
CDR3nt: TGTGCCAGCAGCGTAGCTAGGTGGGTCGAACACAATGAGCAGTTCTTC

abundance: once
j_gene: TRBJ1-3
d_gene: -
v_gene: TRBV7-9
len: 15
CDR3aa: CASSPAGSSGNTIYF
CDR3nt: TGTGCCAGCAGCCCGGCTGGGAGCTCTGGAAACACCATATATTTT

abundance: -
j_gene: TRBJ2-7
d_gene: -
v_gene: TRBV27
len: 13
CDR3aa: CASSLQASYEQYF
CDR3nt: TGTGCCAGCAGTTTGCAAGCTTCCTACGAGCAGTACTTC

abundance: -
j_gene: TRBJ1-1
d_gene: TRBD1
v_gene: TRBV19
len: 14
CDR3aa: CASRQGAGNTEAFF
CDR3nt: TGTGCCAGTAGGCAGGGGGCAGGGAACACTGAAGCTTTCTTT

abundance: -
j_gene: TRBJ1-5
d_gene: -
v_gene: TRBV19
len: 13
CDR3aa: CASSIGGNQPQHF
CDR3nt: TGTGCCAGTAGTATAGGAGGGAACCAGCCCCAGCATTTT

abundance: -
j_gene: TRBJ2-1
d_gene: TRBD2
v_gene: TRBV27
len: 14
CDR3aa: CASRDPGGHNEQFF
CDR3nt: TGTGCCAGCAGAGATCCGGGGGGGCACAATGAGCAGTTCTTC

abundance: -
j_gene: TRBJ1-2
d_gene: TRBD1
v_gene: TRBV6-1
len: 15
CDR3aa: CASSIQDREGYGYTF
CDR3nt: TGTGCCAGCAGTATCCAGGACAGGGAGGGCTATGGCTACACCTTC

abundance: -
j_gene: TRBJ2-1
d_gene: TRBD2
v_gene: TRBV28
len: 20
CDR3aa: CASSPDWTSGRAKGSNEQFF
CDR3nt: TGTGCCAGCAGTCCGGACTGGACTAGCGGGAGGGCCAAAGGAAGCAATGAGCAGTTCTTC

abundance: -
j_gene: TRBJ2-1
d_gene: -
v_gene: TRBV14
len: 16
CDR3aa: CASSQAIGGRINEQFF
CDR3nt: TGTGCCAGCAGCCAAGCTATCGGGGGGCGCATCAATGAGCAGTTCTTC

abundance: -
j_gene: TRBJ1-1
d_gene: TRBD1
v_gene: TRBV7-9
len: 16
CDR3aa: CASSYSGTGDNTEAFF
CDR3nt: TGTGCCAGCAGCTACTCCGGGACAGGGGATAACACTGAAGCTTTCTTT

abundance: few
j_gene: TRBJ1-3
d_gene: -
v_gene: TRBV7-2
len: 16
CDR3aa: CASSSVGAGAGNTIYF
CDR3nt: TGTGCCAGCAGCTCGGTTGGGGCAGGGGCTGGAAACACCATATATTTT

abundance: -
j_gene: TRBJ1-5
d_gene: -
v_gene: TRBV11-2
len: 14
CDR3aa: CASSSGGSRSPQHF
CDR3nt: TGTGCCAGCAGCAGCGGGGGCTCAAGGTCGCCCCAGCATTTT

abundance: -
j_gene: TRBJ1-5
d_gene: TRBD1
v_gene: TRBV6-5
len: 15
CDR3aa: CASSAGTGFRQPQHF
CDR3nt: TGTGCCAGCAGTGCCGGGACAGGGTTTCGTCAGCCCCAGCATTTT

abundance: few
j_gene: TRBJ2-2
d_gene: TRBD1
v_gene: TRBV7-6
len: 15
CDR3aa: CASSQSTTGAGELFF
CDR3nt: TGTGCCAGCAGCCAAAGCACAACAGGGGCCGGGGAGCTGTTTTTT

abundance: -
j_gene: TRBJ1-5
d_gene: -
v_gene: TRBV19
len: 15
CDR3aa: CASSITRGGHQPQHF
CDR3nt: TGTGCCAGTAGTATTACGCGAGGCGGGCATCAGCCCCAGCATTTT

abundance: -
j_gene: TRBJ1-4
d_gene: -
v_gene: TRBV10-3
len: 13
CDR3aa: CAISEVTGEKLFF
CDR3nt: TGTGCCATCAGTGAGGTGACAGGTGAAAAACTGTTTTTT

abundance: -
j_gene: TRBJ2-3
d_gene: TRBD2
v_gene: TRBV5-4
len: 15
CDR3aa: CASSGPSGSTDTQYF
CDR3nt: TGTGCCAGCAGCGGACCTAGCGGGAGCACAGATACGCAGTATTTT

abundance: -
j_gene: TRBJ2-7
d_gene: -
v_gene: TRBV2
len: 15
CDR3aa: CASSEIGDTSYEQYF
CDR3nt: TGTGCCAGCAGTGAAATCGGGGACACCTCATACGAGCAGTACTTC

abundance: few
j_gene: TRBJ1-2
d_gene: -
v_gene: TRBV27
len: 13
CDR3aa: CASSSTGYDGYTF
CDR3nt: TGTGCCAGCAGTTCTACAGGGTATGATGGCTACACCTTC

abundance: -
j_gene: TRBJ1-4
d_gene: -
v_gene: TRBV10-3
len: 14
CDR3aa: CAIRPGEGDEKLFF
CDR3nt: TGTGCCATCAGGCCAGGGGAAGGGGACGAAAAACTGTTTTTT

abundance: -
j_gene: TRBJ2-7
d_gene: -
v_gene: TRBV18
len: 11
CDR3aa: CASSQGYEQYF
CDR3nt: TGTGCCAGCTCACAGGGGTACGAGCAGTACTTC

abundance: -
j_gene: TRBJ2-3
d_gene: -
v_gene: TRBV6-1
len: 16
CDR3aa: CASSEAIAATTDTQYF
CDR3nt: TGTGCCAGCAGTGAAGCGATCGCGGCGACCACAGATACGCAGTATTTT

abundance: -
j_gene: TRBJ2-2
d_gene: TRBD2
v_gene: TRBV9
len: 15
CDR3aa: CASSVTSVRTGELFF
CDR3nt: TGTGCCAGCAGCGTGACTAGCGTTCGTACCGGGGAGCTGTTTTTT

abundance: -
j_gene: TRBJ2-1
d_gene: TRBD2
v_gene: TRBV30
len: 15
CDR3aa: CAWSVLLAGDNEQFF
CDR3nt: TGTGCCTGGAGTGTATTACTAGCGGGGGACAATGAGCAGTTCTTC

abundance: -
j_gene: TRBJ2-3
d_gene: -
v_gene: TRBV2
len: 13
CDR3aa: CASNGFLTDTQYF
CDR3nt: TGTGCCAGCAACGGGTTCCTCACAGATACGCAGTATTTT